What follows describes a single T cell receptor (beta chain). Its antigen remains unidentified. It was CD45RO-negative cells, positively selected for CCR7, that made up naive CD8 cells, with terminally differentiated effector memory CD45RA+ cells excluded. The data belong to a study of shared clonotypes between healthy human individuals. About the research overall: CD4 naive and memory got three plates each, CD8 naive two, CD8 memory one.

It was across several immunoSEQ plates that each subset's genomic DNA was evenly split. Measured with immunoSEQ multiplex PCR; TCRdb has only the in-frame clones, and not every one. This table has roughly 2,000,000 clones, around 93% appearing once. The CDR3 covers 16 residues. V was clipped by 3 bases and J by 7 bases, with 19 bases between them. In germline, CDR1 is MGHRA, CDR2 YSYEKL. Findings and limits, study-wide: Only a few donors were included, so the genetic and exposure-history diversity represented was limited. Generally, naive subsets (rather than memory subsets) showed larger estimated richness.

Sample: naive CD8+ T cells from PBMCs. This TCR came from a man younger than 35 in good health. Some clones in this sample may be carry-over from other donors' samples. The rearrangement uses TRBV4-1 and TRBJ2-1; no clear D gene. The CDR3 DNA is TGCGCCAGCAGCCACTCTCCCCTACTGGGGTCGAATGAGCAGTTCTTC. Encoded protein: CASSHSPLLGSNEQFF.